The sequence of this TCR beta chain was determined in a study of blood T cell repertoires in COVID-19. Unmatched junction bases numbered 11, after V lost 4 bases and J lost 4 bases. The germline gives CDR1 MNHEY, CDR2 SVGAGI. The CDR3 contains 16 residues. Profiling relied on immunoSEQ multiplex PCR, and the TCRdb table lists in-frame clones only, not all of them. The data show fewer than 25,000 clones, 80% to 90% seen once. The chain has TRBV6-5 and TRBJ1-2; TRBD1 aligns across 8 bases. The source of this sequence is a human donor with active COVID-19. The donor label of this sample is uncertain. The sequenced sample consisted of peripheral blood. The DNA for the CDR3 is TGTGCCAGCAGTTCCGCCGCAGGGGGCGCCGGCTATGGCTACACCTTC. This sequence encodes CASSSAAGGAGYGYTF.